The rows below give T cell receptor beta chains drawn from one sample of a study of molecular identifiers for immune sequencing clone quantification. MiXCR, applied by TCRdb to the PCR reads, yields one record per CDR3 protein. The table shows over 300,000 distinct CDR3 sequences, with 24% occurring only once. The sample comprised naive CD8+ T cells from blood, with Jurkat cell RNA spiked in. The receptors come from a human donor in good health. Some libraries in this study had Jurkat cell RNA spiked in. Both conserved end residues are part of each CDR3. The D gene is left open where the match is weak. Clone size is not always given. Where it is, it says once, few, many or a class for expanded clones.

d_call	v_call	j_call	clone_size	cdr3_aa	cdr3_nt
-	TRBV13	TRBJ2-7	few	CASSWALQVEQYF	TGTGCCAGCAGCTGGGCCCTACAGGTCGAGCAGTACTTC
-	TRBV29-1	TRBJ2-6	many	CSVELSGGGGANVLTF	TGCAGCGTTGAACTCTCCGGGGGAGGTGGGGCCAACGTCCTGACTTTC
-	TRBV6-2/TRBV6-3	TRBJ2-7	-	CASSPGAPYEQYF	TGTGCCAGCAGTCCAGGGGCCCCCTACGAGCAGTACTTC
TRBD1	TRBV7-9	TRBJ1-1	-	CASSLALQGVYTEAFF	TGTGCCAGCAGCTTAGCGCTTCAGGGGGTTTATACTGAAGCTTTCTTT
TRBD2	TRBV5-1	TRBJ2-5	-	CASSVMSGGLQETQYF	TGCGCCAGCAGCGTGATGAGCGGGGGACTCCAAGAGACCCAGTACTTC
-	TRBV29-1	TRBJ1-1	many	CSVPSPTEAFF	TGCAGCGTCCCCAGTCCCACTGAAGCTTTCTTT
-	TRBV20-1	TRBJ1-4	few	CSASAQGHEKLFF	TGCAGTGCTAGTGCCCAGGGTCATGAAAAACTGTTTTTT
-	TRBV9	TRBJ1-3	-	CASSWTGNTIYF	TGTGCCAGCTCCTGGACTGGAAACACCATATATTTT
-	TRBV6-5	TRBJ2-7	few	CASSYRNSPYPPYF	TGTGCCAGCAGTTACAGGAACTCCCCTTATCCTCCGTACTTC
-	TRBV27	TRBJ2-4	few	CASRDRLAKNIQYF	TGTGCCAGCAGGGACAGACTAGCCAAAAACATTCAGTACTTC
-	TRBV19	TRBJ2-7	many	CASSPSEGTSYEQYF	TGTGCCAGTAGCCCAAGCGAGGGCACTAGCTACGAGCAGTACTTC
TRBD2	TRBV29-1	TRBJ2-5	many	CSVAGGLAGASETQYF	TGCAGCGTTGCCGGAGGACTAGCGGGAGCTTCAGAGACCCAGTACTTC
-	TRBV7-2	TRBJ2-3	many	CASTLSGLVTDTQYF	TGTGCCAGCACCCTCTCGGGGCTCGTCACAGATACGCAGTATTTT
TRBD2	TRBV27	TRBJ2-7	-	CASRLAGEPSYEQYF	TGTGCCAGCAGGCTAGCGGGAGAGCCTTCCTACGAGCAGTACTTC
-	TRBV7-9	TRBJ2-7	many	CASSPPGGRGFNEQYF	TGTGCCAGCAGCCCCCCCGGGGGTAGGGGATTTAACGAGCAGTACTTC
TRBD2	TRBV20-1	TRBJ2-7	few	CSARDQSGVYYEQYF	TGCAGTGCTAGAGATCAGAGCGGGGTTTATTATGAGCAGTACTTC
TRBD2	TRBV6-5	TRBJ2-7	many	CASTIHVAGVYEQYF	TGTGCCAGCACAATACATGTAGCGGGGGTCTACGAGCAGTACTTC